The 10 T cell receptor beta chains presented below share a single source sample, sequenced in a study of blood T cell repertoires in COVID-19. The table came from immunoSEQ multiplex PCR; TCRdb's copy has only in-frame clones and leaves some out. Of fewer than 200,000 clones in the sample, roughly 88% were seen once. Source material: peripheral blood. The receptors come from a man aged 60 to 69 who had recovered from COVID-19.

J is TRBJ1-1 and V is TRBV5-1; no reliable D call. This CDR3 has 15 residues. V lost 4 bases, J lost 7 bases, and 20 bases lay in between. Germline CDR1 and CDR2: SGHRS and YFSETQ. In DNA, the CDR3 is TGCGCCAGCAGCGAGGAAGGGCGATCGGCGGGTGAAGCTTTCTTT. It specifies CASSEEGRSAGEAFF.

The chain combines TRBV18 with TRBJ2-7; TRBD2 aligns across 7 bases. The CDR3 runs to 15 residues. Germline lookup yields CDR1 KGHSH and CDR2 LQKENI. Trimming removed 4 bases from V and 4 bases from J; junction bases left unmatched: 10. CDR3 loop: CASSLRTSGIYEQYF. The CDR3 DNA follows: TGTGCCAGCTCACTACGGACTAGTGGAATTTACGAGCAGTACTTC.

The chain joins TRBV9 to TRBJ2-3; D might be TRBD2 (6 bases). Germline CDR1 reads SGDLS; CDR2 reads YYNGEE. V was shortened by 0 bases and J by 0 bases, with 14 bases between the two germline ends. CDR3 length: 17 residues. This chain's CDR3 is CASSVVGGPPSTDTQYF. CDR3 in DNA: TGTGCCAGCAGCGTAGTAGGAGGGCCTCCTAGCACAGATACGCAGTATTTT.

The rearrangement uses TRBV9 and TRBJ2-7, with TRBD1 as a possible D gene (5 bases). CDR1 and CDR2 from the germline V gene are SGDLS and YYNGEE. The CDR3 is 14 residues long. Between the trimmed V and J ends, which lost 0 bases and 3 bases, there was a span of 10 bases. CDR3 region: CASSVATGFYEQYF. The CDR3 nucleotides are TGTGCCAGCAGCGTAGCTACAGGATTCTACGAGCAGTACTTC.

The chain has TRBV6-5 and TRBJ2-7; D might be TRBD2 (6 bases). The germline V gene has CDR1 MNHEY and CDR2 SVGAGI. Trimming cost V 0 bases and J 0 bases, with 9 bases left between them. This CDR3 has 15 amino acids. CDR3: CASSYSIGGSYEQYF. The DNA of the CDR3 is TGTGCCAGCAGTTACTCGATCGGGGGCTCCTACGAGCAGTACTTC.

The V and J genes are TRBV10-3 and TRBJ1-2, with 7 positions matching TRBD1. Germline V gene lookup returns CDR1 ENHRY and CDR2 SYGVKD. The CDR3 sequence is 15 residues long. V gave up 0 bases and J gave up 6 bases; unmatched junction bases: 7. The CDR3 reads CAISESAGGVNGYTF. In DNA form, the CDR3 reads TGTGCCATCAGTGAGTCGGCAGGGGGAGTCAATGGCTACACCTTC.

V and J are TRBV6-5 and TRBJ1-1; TRBD1 is a possible D gene (5 bases). This CDR3 comprises 14 residues. Trimming shortened V by 5 bases and J by 1 base, and 11 bases separated the two germline ends. CDR1 and CDR2 (germline): MNHEY, SVGAGI. This CDR3 reads CASSRAGPNTEAFF. The CDR3 coding sequence is TGTGCCAGCAGTAGGGCAGGGCCGAACACTGAAGCTTTCTTT.

The chain uses TRBV7-9 and TRBJ1-1, with TRBD1 matching over 9 bases. The CDR3 is 14 residues long. Losses at the gene ends were 1 base for V and 3 bases for J; bases not matched to a gene: 0. Germline CDR1 reads SEHNR; CDR2 reads FQNEAQ (reference sequence). The CDR3 loop reads CASSLGTGDTEAFF. The DNA of the CDR3 is TGTGCCAGCAGCTTAGGGACAGGGGACACTGAAGCTTTCTTT.

The chain links TRBV7-2 to TRBJ2-7; D is perhaps TRBD1 (6 bases). Trimming shortened V by 6 bases and J by 0 bases, and 12 bases separated the two germline ends. The length of the CDR3 is 14 residues. Germline lookup yields CDR1 SGHTA and CDR2 FQGNSA. CDR3 nucleotides: TGTGCCAGCAGTCAACAGGGAAGCTCCTACGAGCAGTACTTC. It yields the protein CASSQQGSSYEQYF.

This chain connects TRBV6-5 to TRBJ2-3, with TRBD2 matching over 11 bases. The V segment lost 2 bases and the J segment 7 bases; nucleotides outside the gene matches: 8. The CDR3 length is 16 residues. Per germline, CDR1 MNHEY and CDR2 SVGAGI. For the CDR3, the DNA is TGTGCCAGCAGTTACGGGACTAGCGGAGGGGAGAATACGCAGTATTTT. Protein product: CASSYGTSGGENTQYF.